The clone carrying this T cell receptor beta chain was observed at least ten times. This entry comes from a study of blood T cell repertoires in COVID-19. About the research overall: Samples taken during acute and convalescent COVID-19 were collected in the United States, Italy and Spain. Sample material is recorded as cDNA or gDNA derived from T cells, B-cell-depleted T cells, or PBMCs.

Authors' analysis steps: Reference gene primer amplification gave nucleated cell count estimates. This table comes from immunoSEQ multiplex PCR, and its TCRdb copy is limited to in-frame clones, with some not included. D and trimming come from the DNA, and the V and J calls and clone size come from that table. The repertoire consists of under 300,000 clones, with about nine tenths occurring once and the leading ten covering around 2%. The germline V gene encodes CDR1 SNHLY and CDR2 FYNNEI. V was cut by 6 bases and J by 0 bases, with 15 bases left in between. The CDR3 loop spans 16 amino acids. V gene TRBV2 combines with J gene TRBJ1-5; no clear D gene. Material for sequencing was peripheral blood. This TCR was sampled from a man aged 30-40 years who had recovered from COVID-19. The CDR3 loop is CASSPRVTVSNQPQHF. CDR3 sequence (DNA): TGTGCCAGCAGCCCGAGGGTAACAGTTAGCAATCAGCCCCAGCATTTT.